These 27 T cell receptor beta chains were sequenced from one sample in a study of cytomegalovirus exposure and HLA in healthy donors. PCR primers comprised 60 Vbeta and 13 Jbeta primers. Using immunoSEQ multiplex PCR, the repertoire was profiled, and TCRdb retains in-frame clones only, with some absent. The sample lists over 150,000 clones, 80% to 90% occurring once. Input material: PBMCs. All receptors come from a woman in her forties or fifties in good health and CMV-seronegative.

The chain's CDR3 is CASSQDLDGVREQYF. The DNA for the CDR3 is TGCGCCAGCAGCCAAGATCTGGACGGGGTCCGCGAGCAGTACTTC. The rearrangement uses TRBV4-3 and TRBJ2-7; D is perhaps TRBD2 (5 bases). The CDR3 sequence is 15 residues long. CDR1 and CDR2 from the germline V gene are LGHNA and YSLEER. V lost 0 bases and J 6 bases, leaving 15 bases between the germline ends.

V is TRBV19 and J is TRBJ1-5; the D gene is possibly TRBD1 (6 bases). The germline CDR1 and CDR2 sequences are LNHDA and SQIVND (reference sequence). The CDR3 extends over 16 amino acids. The germline V and J ends were trimmed by 1 base and 3 bases, with 13 bases remaining between them. The CDR3 loop is CASSIASDRNNQPQHF. The CDR3 region has the DNA TGTGCCAGTAGTATAGCCTCGGACAGAAACAATCAGCCCCAGCATTTT.

The CDR3 region has the DNA TGTGCCAGCAGTTTAGACAGGAGACTACGAGAACAGTACTTC. Residues: CASSLDRRLREQYF. The chain is built from TRBV28 and TRBJ2-7; the D gene is possibly TRBD1 (6 bases). This CDR3 contains 14 residues. Trimming pared 2 bases from V and 10 bases from J, leaving 18 bases between. Per the germline V gene, CDR1 is MDHEN and CDR2 is SYDVKM.

This rearrangement joins TRBV5-6 to TRBJ2-3; perhaps TRBD1 as D (5 bases). Germline V CDR1 and CDR2: SGHDT, YYEEEE. V was cut by 3 bases and J by 10 bases, with 15 bases left in between. The CDR3 consists of 13 residues. CDR3 bases: TGTGCCAGCAGCTATCTTGTGGGGCCCCCGCAGTATTTT. Translated, it gives CASSYLVGPPQYF.

The chain employs TRBV21-1 and TRBJ2-1; the table gives TRBD1 as D, unverified against the DNA. TRBV21-1 is a documented pseudogene. The CDR3 is made up of 14 amino acids. CDR3: CASNSGQGNNEQFF. The CDR3 nucleotides are TGTGCCAGCAACTCGGGGCAGGGGAACAATGAGCAGTTCTTC.

The chain combines TRBV5-6 with TRBJ2-2; D might be TRBD2 (5 bases). Trimming removed 3 bases from V and 7 bases from J, with 13 bases in between. CDR1 and CDR2 (germline): SGHDT, YYEEEE. CDR3 size: 14 residues. The DNA for the CDR3 is TGTGCCAGCAGCTACGTTTCCCGGGGCGGGGAGCTGTTTTTT. Translating gives CASSYVSRGGELFF.

This clone was recorded once. This CDR3 is CASSLGGTGVAYGYTF. In DNA, the CDR3 is TGTGCCAGCAGTTTAGGAGGGACAGGTGTTGCCTATGGCTACACCTTC. The chain recombines TRBV28 with TRBJ1-2; TRBD1 matches at 8 bases. Germline CDR1 is MDHEN and CDR2 is SYDVKM. V was clipped by 2 bases and J by 4 bases; unmatched bases: 9. The CDR3 sequence is 16 residues long.

This sequence joins TRBV11-2 and TRBJ2-7; D is unclear. V was clipped by 0 bases and J by 6 bases, with 9 bases between them. Germline-derived CDR1 and CDR2 are SGHAT and FQNNGV. CDR3 length equals 13 residues. CDR3 protein: CASSLDLQAEQYF. The CDR3 nucleotides are TGTGCCAGCAGCTTAGATCTCCAGGCCGAGCAGTACTTC.

The chain uses TRBV7-8 and TRBJ2-5, with a weak D call TRBD2 (5 bases). V was clipped by 1 base and J by 7 bases, with 16 bases between them. The CDR3 covers 15 residues. From germline, CDR1 is SGHVS and CDR2 FQNEAQ. The CDR3 coding sequence is TGTGCCAGCAGCTTAGTAAGGACTCCACTCCGGACCCAGTACTTC. It specifies CASSLVRTPLRTQYF.

The chain couples TRBV29-1 to TRBJ2-7; weak D call: TRBD2 (5 bases). V was pared by 6 bases and J by 2 bases, with 17 bases between. Germline CDR1 and CDR2: SQVTM and ANQGSEA. The CDR3 totals 14 residues. CDR3 coding DNA: TGCAGCGTGCGGGTCCCATCCGATCCCTACGAGCAGTACTTC. Protein: CSVRVPSDPYEQYF.

The V and J genes are TRBV5-6 and TRBJ2-7, with 10 nucleotides matching TRBD1. J gave up 6 bases and V 5 bases, and 5 bases lay outside the gene matches. Per germline, CDR1 SGHDT and CDR2 YYEEEE. The CDR3 covers 13 residues. This CDR3 is CASRYGTGVEQYF. CDR3 bases: TGTGCCAGCAGGTACGGGACAGGGGTCGAGCAGTACTTC.

This chain joins TRBV6-1 and TRBJ2-5, with D unclear. Germline CDR1 MNHNS, CDR2 SASEGT. The V gene lost 0 bases and the J gene lost 7 bases, with 9 bases spanning the gap. CDR3 size: 13 residues. CDR3 sequence reads: CASSEANIVTQYF. Here the CDR3 DNA reads TGTGCCAGCAGTGAAGCCAACATCGTGACCCAGTACTTC.

The chain employs TRBV19 and TRBJ1-3; D is unresolved. Germline V gives CDR1 LNHDA, CDR2 SQIVND (reference sequence). The V end was cut by 3 bases, the J end by 3 bases, with 15 bases between. This CDR3 comprises 16 residues. The CDR3 protein is CASSIRQNNLGNTIYF. The CDR3 DNA reads TGTGCCAGTAGTATCCGCCAGAATAACCTTGGAAACACCATATATTTT.

This clone was found once. J is TRBJ2-3 and V is TRBV6-5; 7 bases align to TRBD1. The trim removed 11 bases at V and 2 bases at J, leaving 13 bases unmatched. CDR1 is MNHEY and CDR2 is SVGAGI in the germline V gene. There are 15 residues in the CDR3. The CDR3 DNA follows: TGTGCCTCTGAGGGACAGTACGGCCCCACAGATACGCAGTATTTT. Residues: CASEGQYGPTDTQYF.

This chain links TRBV9 with TRBJ2-3, with TRBD2 identical over 11 bases. The junction had 9 bases not matched to a gene; V was cut back by 3 bases and J by 6 bases. CDR1 and CDR2 from the germline V gene are SGDLS and YYNGEE. The CDR3 has 16 amino acids. The CDR3 nucleotides are TGTGCCAGCAGCGCCTTAGCGGGGGGGGGCCAGGATACGCAGTATTTT. Translating it yields CASSALAGGGQDTQYF.

This clone was found once. Germline is not matched at one junction end, which may reflect a read error. V gene TRBV11-2 combines with J gene TRBJ2-7; 13 bases are a match to TRBD2. Germline V lookup: CDR1 SGHAT, CDR2 FQNNGV. The CDR3 totals 16 residues. In nucleotides, the CDR3 is TGTGCCAGCAGCTCCCTCGGGACTAGCGGGGTCTACGAGCAGCACTTC. Protein sequence: CASSSLGTSGVYEQHF.

This chain joins TRBV10-2 and TRBJ2-3; 11 nucleotides match TRBD2. Losses at the gene ends were 4 bases for V and 6 bases for J; bases not matched to a gene: 3. Germline V gives CDR1 WSHSY, CDR2 SAAADI. This CDR3 is 14 amino acids long. The CDR3 DNA reads as TGCGCCAGCAGTGGTAGCGGGAGGGCCGATACGCAGTATTTT. This gives the protein CASSGSGRADTQYF.

The chain uses TRBV6-5 and TRBJ1-1; TRBD1 might be the D (5 bases). Germline CDR1 and CDR2: MNHEY and SVGAGI. The CDR3 sequence is 15 residues long. Trimming removed 2 bases from V and 1 base from J, with 11 bases in between. CDR3 in amino acids: CASSYVLQGNTEAFF. Written as DNA, the CDR3 is TGTGCCAGCAGTTACGTGCTTCAGGGGAACACTGAAGCTTTCTTT.

This clone was observed a few times. The genes are TRBV19 and TRBJ1-1, with a weak D call TRBD1 (6 bases). Germline V gene data show CDR1 as LNHDA and CDR2 as SQIVND (reference sequence). This CDR3 comprises 12 residues. With 6 bases removed from V and 5 bases from J, the gap between germline ends came to 10 bases. CDR3 coding DNA: TGTGCCAGTAGCAACAGGGTAACTGAAGCTTTCTTT. Translated: CASSNRVTEAFF.

This clone occurred a few times. V is TRBV2 and J is TRBJ2-3, with TRBD2 identical over 9 bases. Per the germline V gene, CDR1 is SNHLY and CDR2 is FYNNEI. V lost 7 bases and J lost 2; bases outside the gene matches: 4. The CDR3 is made up of 14 amino acids. The CDR3 coding sequence is TGTGCCAGCACGCGGGGGGGCTCCACAGATACGCAGTATTTT. This sequence encodes CASTRGGSTDTQYF.

The chain joins TRBV7-8 to TRBJ1-4; D unresolved. V lost 4 bases, J lost 6 bases, and 6 bases lay in between. The length of the CDR3 is 12 residues. Per germline, CDR1 SGHVS and CDR2 FQNEAQ. The CDR3 is CASSSRDEKLFF. The CDR3 DNA reads as TGTGCCAGCAGCTCGCGGGATGAAAAACTGTTTTTT.

This clone was counted a few times. The chain combines TRBV7-2 with TRBJ2-5; 9 bases align to TRBD2. The CDR3 is made up of 14 amino acids. In germline, CDR1 is SGHTA, CDR2 FQGNSA. With 5 bases clipped from V and 5 bases from J, the junction kept 6 bases outside the gene matches. The CDR3 loop reads CASSLGLARETQYF. The DNA of the CDR3 is TGTGCCAGCAGCCTCGGACTAGCGAGGGAGACCCAGTACTTC.

CDR3 protein: CASSPGQSYEQYF. The CDR3, as DNA: TGTGCCAGCTCCCCCGGACAGTCTTACGAGCAGTACTTC. The chain has TRBV18 and TRBJ2-7, with a tentative D call TRBD1 (6 bases). Trimming removed 6 bases from V and 4 bases from J, with 13 bases in between. CDR3 length: 13 amino acids. Germline V gene data show CDR1 as KGHSH and CDR2 as LQKENI. The full variable domain, in which reference TRBV18 and TRBJ2-7 provide the parts outside the CDR3, is NAGVMQNPRHLVRRRGQEARLRCSPMKGHSHVYWYRQLPEEGLKFMVYLQKENIIDESGMPKERFSAEFPKEGPSILRIQQVVRGDSAAYFCASSPGQSYEQYFGPGTRLTVT.

The chain combines TRBV7-6 with TRBJ1-1; D remains ambiguous. This CDR3 contains 13 residues. CDR1 and CDR2 from the germline V gene are SGHVS and FNYEAQ. V lost 1 base to trimming and J lost 1 base, with 4 bases between them. CDR3 loop: CASSLEQNTEAFF. DNA of the CDR3: TGTGCCAGCAGCTTAGAACAGAACACTGAAGCTTTCTTT.

CDR3 region: CASSLGLSGANVLTF. The CDR3 nucleotides read TGTGCCAGCAGCTTGGGACTCTCTGGGGCCAACGTCCTGACTTTC. The chain links TRBV5-5 to TRBJ2-6; D not resolved. Trimming removed 0 bases from V and 0 bases from J, with 4 bases in between. The CDR3 length is 15 residues. CDR1 and CDR2 from the germline V gene are SGHKS and YYEKEE (reference sequence).

The chain joins TRBV2 to TRBJ1-1; 8 positions agree with TRBD1. From germline, CDR1 is SNHLY and CDR2 FYNNEI. The CDR3 contains 13 residues. Trimming cost V 8 bases and J 4 bases; bases outside gene matches: 6. CDR3 bases: TGTGCCAGCGAATTTGGACAGGGCACTGAAGCTTTCTTT. It yields the protein CASEFGQGTEAFF.

CDR3 nucleotides: TGTGCCAGCAGTTTGACAGGGGATGATCAGCCCCAGCATTTT. It is translated as CASSLTGDDQPQHF. The J gene is TRBJ1-5, the V gene TRBV2; 8 bases map to TRBD1. V trimming: 5 bases; J trimming: 5 bases; junction bases outside the gene matches: 5. Germline assignment: CDR1 SNHLY and CDR2 FYNNEI. This CDR3 region has 14 residues. Using reference TRBV2 and TRBJ1-5 for the parts outside the CDR3, the full variable domain is EPEVTQTPSHQVTQMGQEVILRCVPISNHLYFYWYRQILGQKVEFLVSFYNNEISEKSEIFDDQFSVERPDGSNFTLKIRSTKLEDSAMYFCASSLTGDDQPQHFGDGTRLSIL.